The T cell receptor (beta chain) described here comes from a study of shared clonotypes between healthy human individuals. The table came from immunoSEQ multiplex PCR; TCRdb's copy has only in-frame clones and leaves some out. There are 450,000 to 700,000 clones in the sample; just under 97% occur only once, and approximately 0.1% lies in the top ten. Study-wide findings and caveats: Generally, naive subsets (rather than memory subsets) showed larger estimated richness.

Naive-designated CD8 cells lacked CD45RO, were positively enriched for CCR7, and omitted terminally differentiated effector memory CD45RA+ cells. V gave up 4 bases and J gave up 2 bases, with 17 bases separating them. The germline V gene encodes CDR1 MNHEY and CDR2 SMNVEV (reference sequence). The CDR3 has 16 residues. Details on this clone: Its antigen is still unknown.

This chain uses TRBV27 with TRBJ2-5; either TRBD1 or TRBD2 may fit D (5 bases each). This TCR was recovered from a woman aged 25 to 39 in good health. Sequenced: naive CD8+ T cells sorted from blood. The CDR3 bases are TGTGCCAGCAGTTCCCAATATGGGGACCAGCAAGAGACCCAGTACTTC. Its translation is CASSSQYGDQQETQYF.